This T cell receptor beta chain originates from a study of T cells in Graves' hyperthyroidism and ophthalmopathy. Amplified TCR beta CDR3 regions derived from RNA transcripts. In the first-round RT-PCR of the TCR CDR3, the HTBI primer set was used. TCRdb recomputed calls from the multiplex PCR reads with MiXCR, one row per CDR3 protein. The sample has more than 650,000 distinct CDR3 sequences, approximately 15% seen once. This CDR3 has 16 amino acids. V was cut by 1 base and J by 8 bases, with 19 bases left in between. The germline V gene encodes CDR1 SGHRS and CDR2 YFSETQ. The sample taken for sequencing was blood. This clonotype was sampled from a young woman with Graves' hyperthyroidism. The V call is TRBV5-1, the J call TRBJ2-1; TRBD2 is a possible D gene (6 bases). CDR3 sequence: CASSLPSGSGNDEQFF. CDR3 in DNA: TGCGCCAGCAGCTTGCCCTCCGGGAGTGGGAACGATGAGCAGTTCTTC. The variable domain in full, with the rest retrieved from reference TRBV5-1 and TRBJ2-1, is KAGVTQTPRYLIKTRGQQVTLSCSPISGHRSVSWYQQTPGQGLQFLFEYFSETQRNKGNFPGRFSGRQFSNSRSEMNVSTLELGDSALYLCASSLPSGSGNDEQFFGPGTRLTVL.